Presented here are 29 T cell receptor beta chains from one specimen sequenced in a study of T cell responses to AZD1222 COVID-19 vaccine. Clones were read by immunoSEQ multiplex PCR, and TCRdb kept only the in-frame ones, dropping some. Here the sample spans 150,000 to 200,000 clones, around 90% being singletons. Sequenced material: peripheral blood, taken on day 0 of AZD1222 vaccination. The receptors derive from an adult in good health.

The chain employs TRBV10-1 and TRBJ2-7; 13 bases match TRBD2. The germline V gene has CDR1 WNHNN and CDR2 SYGVQD (reference sequence). The CDR3 loop spans 15 amino acids. The ends lost 10 bases at V and 2 bases at J; junction bases unmatched: 8. In DNA form, the CDR3 reads TGCGCCACCCTTGGACTAGCGGGAGTCACCTACGAGCAGTACTTC. Encoded protein: CATLGLAGVTYEQYF.

V usage is TRBV28 and J usage is TRBJ2-5; the D call may be TRBD1 or TRBD2 (6 bases each). V was pared by 6 bases and J by 5 bases, with 31 bases between. The germline CDR1 and CDR2 sequences are MDHEN and SYDVKM. The CDR3 loop spans 19 amino acids. The CDR3 loop reads CASSTRGSGGTPVEETQYF. In DNA, the CDR3 is TGTGCCAGCAGCACTAGAGGATCTGGGGGGACACCAGTCGAGGAGACCCAGTACTTC.

The V gene is TRBV6-6, the J gene TRBJ2-2; 9 nucleotides align to TRBD1. The CDR3 contains 15 residues. V shed 7 bases, J shed 8 bases, and the junction held 11 bases outside the gene matches. CDR1 is MNHNY and CDR2 is SVGAGI in the germline V gene (reference sequence). The CDR3 here is CASKGTGNFGGELFF. CDR3 nucleotide sequence: TGTGCCAGCAAGGGGACAGGGAATTTCGGGGGGGAGCTGTTTTTT.

The chain has TRBV4-2 and TRBJ1-3, with 7 bases that match TRBD1. CDR1 is LGHNA and CDR2 is YNFKEQ in the germline V gene. The CDR3 runs to 17 residues. V lost 0 bases and J lost 1; bases outside the gene matches: 6. CDR3 protein: CASSQEVGTESGNTIYF. In DNA form, the CDR3 reads TGTGCCAGCAGCCAAGAGGTGGGGACAGAGTCTGGAAACACCATATATTTT.

The chain employs TRBV28 and TRBJ1-1; D is possibly TRBD1 (5 bases). Trimming stripped 2 bases from V and 4 bases from J, with 8 bases between. The length of the CDR3 is 13 residues. The germline V gene encodes CDR1 MDHEN and CDR2 SYDVKM. Here the CDR3 reads CASSLAGPTEAFF. CDR3 sequence (DNA): TGTGCCAGCAGTTTAGCAGGGCCCACTGAAGCTTTCTTT. Drawing the rest from reference TRBV28 and TRBJ1-1, the complete variable domain is DVKVTQSSRYLVKRTGEKVFLECVQDMDHENMFWYRQDPGLGLRLIYFSYDVKMKEKGDIPEGYSVSREKKERFSLILESASTNQTSMYLCASSLAGPTEAFFGQGTRLTVV.

The CDR3: CASSSPGTSYNEQFF. CDR3 DNA sequence: TGCGCCAGCAGCTCCCCCGGGACTAGTTACAATGAGCAGTTCTTC. The rearrangement joins TRBV5-1 to TRBJ2-1, with 8 bases identical to TRBD2. Germline V gives CDR1 SGHRS, CDR2 YFSETQ. Unmatched junction bases numbered 6, after V lost 3 bases and J lost 4 bases. The CDR3 has 15 amino acids.

This rearrangement joins TRBV5-1 to TRBJ2-5; the D gene is possibly TRBD2 (6 bases). The CDR3 has 14 residues. The V end lost 3 bases, the J end lost 2 bases, and 11 bases lay between the germline ends. Germline V lookup: CDR1 SGHRS, CDR2 YFSETQ. In DNA, the CDR3 is TGCGCCAGCAGCTGGGGGGACGGGCAAGAGACCCAGTACTTC. It specifies CASSWGDGQETQYF.

The chain has TRBV20-1 and TRBJ2-5; D is possibly TRBD2 (6 bases). The J call may be incorrect, as the DNA end agrees better with TRBJ2-7. Germline-derived CDR1 and CDR2 are DFQATT and SNEGSKA (reference sequence). The CDR3 has 14 amino acids. In DNA form, the CDR3 reads TGCAGTGCTAGTTGGTCAGGAGGGACCTACGAGCAGTACTTC. Its protein is CSASWSGGTYEQYF.

The chain couples TRBV7-2 to TRBJ2-7, with D tentatively TRBD1 or TRBD2 (7 bases each). V shed 1 base and J shed 3 bases, with 13 bases lying between them. Looked up from germline, CDR1 is SGHTA and CDR2 is FQGNSA. This CDR3 is built from 15 residues. CDR3 DNA sequence: TGTGCCAGCAGCTTAGGGACAGGACTAGGCTACGAGCAGTACTTC. Translated, it gives CASSLGTGLGYEQYF.

This clone appeared a single time. The V and J genes are TRBV6-1 and TRBJ2-7; D call uncertain. With 5 bases removed from V and 3 bases from J, the gap between germline ends came to 11 bases. The germline V gene encodes CDR1 MNHNS and CDR2 SASEGT. The CDR3 is made up of 13 amino acids. As DNA, the CDR3 is TGTGCCAGCAGTCCCGACACTTTCTACGAGCAGTACTTC. Protein: CASSPDTFYEQYF.

V gene TRBV4-3 combines with J gene TRBJ1-2; TRBD1 aligns across 12 bases. Per the germline V gene, CDR1 is LGHNA and CDR2 is YSLEER. The CDR3 extends over 15 amino acids. Trimming at V came to 3 bases and at J to 7 bases, leaving 6 bases not matched to a gene. CDR3 bases: TGCGCCAGCAGCCATAGGGGACAGGGGGCTGCTGGCTACACCTTC. This codes for CASSHRGQGAAGYTF.

This sequence joins TRBV10-3 and TRBJ1-5; 12 positions match TRBD1. Trimming cost V 10 bases and J 0 bases; bases outside gene matches: 7. Germline CDR1 ENHRY, CDR2 SYGVKD. This CDR3 is built from 16 residues. The CDR3 loop reads CATSGTGGHSNQPQHF. CDR3 DNA: TGTGCCACCTCAGGGACAGGGGGCCATAGCAATCAGCCCCAGCATTTT.

Only a few counts were recorded for this clone. The chain has TRBV2 and TRBJ2-7; 8 positions agree with TRBD1. After removal of 4 bases from V and 9 bases from J, the junction contained 11 bases not matched to a gene. The CDR3 spans 14 residues. Per the germline V gene, CDR1 is SNHLY and CDR2 is FYNNEI. The chain's CDR3 is CASSVSGQGNRQYF. The CDR3 DNA follows: TGTGCCAGCAGTGTTAGTGGACAGGGAAATCGGCAGTACTTC.

The V call is TRBV2, the J call TRBJ1-3; D is unresolved. Trimming left V 3 bases short and J 2 bases short, with 8 bases between. The CDR3 runs 14 residues. Germline lookup yields CDR1 SNHLY and CDR2 FYNNEI. The CDR3: CASSEARAGNTIYF. The DNA of the CDR3 is TGTGCCAGCAGTGAGGCCCGGGCTGGAAACACCATATATTTT. The full variable domain, with the rest looked up from reference TRBV2 and TRBJ1-3, is EPEVTQTPSHQVTQMGQEVILRCVPISNHLYFYWYRQILGQKVEFLVSFYNNEISEKSEIFDDQFSVERPDGSNFTLKIRSTKLEDSAMYFCASSEARAGNTIYFGEGSWLTVV.

The V and J genes are TRBV27 and TRBJ1-5; TRBD1 agrees at 8 bases. Germline assignment: CDR1 MNHEY and CDR2 SMNVEV (reference sequence). CDR3 size: 14 residues. Unmatched junction bases numbered 2, after V lost 5 bases and J lost 2 bases. The CDR3 loop reads CASSQGAGNQPQHF. CDR3 DNA sequence: TGTGCCAGCAGTCAGGGGGCTGGCAATCAGCCCCAGCATTTT.

This clone was counted once. The rearrangement links TRBV5-4 to TRBJ1-1; tentative D call: TRBD1 (5 bases). Trimming took off 4 bases at V and 1 base at J, with 11 bases between the two ends. Germline loops: CDR1 SGHNT, CDR2 YYREEE (reference sequence). The CDR3 covers 14 residues. CDR3 sequence (DNA): TGTGCCAGCAGCGCCCAAGACAGGAACACTGAAGCTTTCTTT. Translation: CASSAQDRNTEAFF.

The rearrangement joins TRBV6-6 to TRBJ2-3; D may be TRBD2 (5 bases). CDR1 is MNHNY, CDR2 SVGAGI, per germline (reference sequence). Trimming cost V 5 bases and J 3 bases, with 21 bases left between them. The length of the CDR3 is 17 residues. Written as DNA, the CDR3 is TGTGCCAGCAGTCCCAATAGTCCAGCGGCGTTTACAGATACGCAGTATTTT. The encoded protein is CASSPNSPAAFTDTQYF.

The chain has TRBV10-3 and TRBJ1-4; 8 bases fit TRBD1. With V trimmed by 4 bases and J by 8 bases, 0 bases remained unmatched. Germline V gene sequence: CDR1 ENHRY, CDR2 SYGVKD. CDR3 size: 12 residues. CDR3 coding DNA: TGTGCCATCAGTGGGACAGGGGAAAAACTGTTTTTT. This translates into CAISGTGEKLFF.

This clone showed up just a few times. The rearrangement uses TRBV10-3 and TRBJ2-7; 11 bases match TRBD1. The CDR3 runs to 19 residues. Germline V lookup: CDR1 ENHRY, CDR2 SYGVKD. V was pared by 6 bases and J by 0 bases, with 16 bases of the junction left unmatched. As DNA, the CDR3 is TGTGCCATCAGCCCCGGGACAGGGGGTTGGACGAGGAGCTCCTACGAGCAGTACTTC. Amino acid sequence: CAISPGTGGWTRSSYEQYF.

A single count supports this clone. This same CDR3 is encoded by further DNA sequences in the sample. The chain has TRBV5-4 and TRBJ2-3; 13 positions agree with TRBD2. CDR1 and CDR2 from the germline V gene are SGHNT and YYREEE (reference sequence). With V trimmed by 4 bases and J by 3 bases, 5 bases remained unmatched. The CDR3 has 16 amino acids. CDR3 nucleotides: TGTGCCAGCAGCCTAAGGACTAGCGGGAGTACAGATACGCAGTATTTT. It translates to CASSLRTSGSTDTQYF.

The rearrangement uses TRBV19 and TRBJ1-1; no reliable D call. With 7 bases removed from V and 0 bases from J, the gap between germline ends came to 9 bases. Germline V gives CDR1 LNHDA, CDR2 SQIVND (reference sequence). The CDR3 totals 13 residues. For the CDR3, the DNA is TGTGCCAGTACCCGGCGGGTGAACACTGAAGCTTTCTTT. Amino acids: CASTRRVNTEAFF. The full variable domain, completed using reference TRBV19 and TRBJ1-1, is DGGITQSPKYLFRKEGQNVTLSCEQNLNHDAMYWYRQDPGQGLRLIYYSQIVNDFQKGDIAEGYSVSREKKESFPLTVTSAQKNPTAFYLCASTRRVNTEAFFGQGTRLTVV.

The chain has TRBV7-9 and TRBJ1-1; the D gene is possibly TRBD1 (6 bases). This CDR3 has 14 amino acids. The V end lost 1 base, the J end lost 3 bases, and 9 bases lay between the germline ends. Looked up from germline, CDR1 is SEHNR and CDR2 is FQNEAQ (reference sequence). In nucleotides, the CDR3 is TGTGCCAGCAGCTTAGATGGGGGGCACACTGAAGCTTTCTTT. Translating it yields CASSLDGGHTEAFF.

The rearrangement links TRBV6-2 or TRBV6-3 to TRBJ1-6; no clear D gene. V lost 5 bases, J lost 8 bases, and 10 bases lay in between. CDR1 is MNHEY, CDR2 SVGEGT, per germline. There are 13 residues in the CDR3. The chain's CDR3 is CASSRTADSPLHF. Written as DNA, the CDR3 is TGTGCCAGCAGTCGGACTGCGGATTCACCCCTCCACTTT.

This clone has only one observation. In nucleotides, the CDR3 is TGTGCCAGCAGTCGAGACTGGTCTGGGGCCAACGTCCTGACTTTC. Its translation: CASSRDWSGANVLTF. The rearrangement links TRBV6-2 or TRBV6-3 to TRBJ2-6; D gene unclear. The CDR3 extends over 15 amino acids. V lost 5 bases and J lost 1, with 9 bases in between. Germline V lookup: CDR1 MNHEY, CDR2 SVGEGT.

This sequence joins TRBV10-3 and TRBJ1-2; the D gene is possibly TRBD1 (6 bases). The germline V and J ends were trimmed by 10 bases and 2 bases, with 20 bases remaining between them. The V gene's germline CDR1 is ENHRY and CDR2 SYGVKD. This CDR3 is 15 amino acids long. The CDR3 nucleotides are TGTGCCACCAGCTCCCTCCAGGGGACGAACTATGGCTACACCTTC. Its protein is CATSSLQGTNYGYTF.

The rearrangement links TRBV6-5 to TRBJ2-7; D is uncertain. This CDR3 region has 14 residues. Trimming pared 0 bases from V and 6 bases from J, leaving 12 bases between. The V gene's germline CDR1 is MNHEY and CDR2 SVGAGI. The CDR3 DNA follows: TGTGCCAGCAGTTACTCGTTAGACAAGTCCGAGCAGTACTTC. Protein sequence: CASSYSLDKSEQYF.

J is TRBJ2-3 and V is TRBV11-2; D ambiguous. CDR1 and CDR2 (germline): SGHAT, FQNNGV. Trimming cost V 6 bases and J 0 bases, with 4 bases left between them. The CDR3 is 12 residues long. CDR3 sequence reads: CASRPSTDTQYF. The CDR3 bases are TGTGCCAGCAGACCTAGCACAGATACGCAGTATTTT.

This chain uses TRBV2 with TRBJ2-2, with 8 bases lining up with TRBD2. The CDR3 length is 15 residues. The trim removed 2 bases at V and 4 bases at J, leaving 3 bases unmatched. Germline V gene lookup returns CDR1 SNHLY and CDR2 FYNNEI. Here the CDR3 reads CASSETGGSTGELFF. CDR3 nucleotide sequence: TGTGCCAGCAGTGAAACGGGGGGGAGCACCGGGGAGCTGTTTTTT.

This clone came up a few times. The chain has TRBV3-1 (or the pseudogene TRBV3-2) and TRBJ2-1; the match to TRBD2 covers 7 bases. Trimming removed 9 bases from V and 7 bases from J; junction bases left unmatched: 15. From germline, CDR1 is LGHDT and CDR2 YNNKEL (reference sequence). The CDR3 extends over 15 amino acids. The CDR3 DNA is TGTGCCAGTGGGGGAAGCGGGGCCCCTAGGAATGAGCAGTTCTTC. The encoded protein is CASGGSGAPRNEQFF.